The present TCR beta chain was sequenced within a study of shared clonotypes between healthy human individuals. Study at large: The plates for each donor numbered three CD4 naive, three CD4 memory, two CD8 naive and one CD8 memory.

With respect to this clone: What it binds is unknown.

Trimming cost V 2 bases and J 4 bases, with 14 bases left between them. The CDR3 length is 15 residues. Germline V gives CDR1 MNHEY, CDR2 SMNVEV (reference sequence). Study-wide findings and caveats: The naive CD4 repertoires of a few donors were compared, and around 4.7% of clonotypes were shared.

Researchers divided each subset's genomic DNA evenly across several immunoSEQ plates. Using immunoSEQ multiplex PCR, the repertoire was profiled, and TCRdb retains in-frame clones only, with some absent. The sample contains some 360,000 clones, around 67% of which appear only once. This chain links TRBV27 with TRBJ1-1; no clear D gene. The material sequenced was memory CD4+ T cells sorted from blood. Sample subset: CD45RA-negative fraction. The sequence came from a man aged 30 to 39 in good health. The CDR3 DNA is TGTGCCAGCAGTTTAACGCGAGTATCGGGCACTGAAGCTTTCTTT. It yields the protein CASSLTRVSGTEAFF.